These T cell receptor beta chains were read from a single sample in a study of blood T cell repertoires in COVID-19. TCRdb keeps only in-frame clones here, not all; method: immunoSEQ multiplex PCR. The repertoire consists of 40,000 to 50,000 clones, with roughly 80% occurring once and the leading ten covering 25% to 35%. Sequenced sample: peripheral blood. These receptor sequences come from a woman in her 70s with acute or convalescent COVID-19. Both conserved end residues are part of each CDR3. Each record gives: clone size, V gene, D gene, J gene, CDR3 length, CDR3 protein, CDR3 DNA. D genes are given only for firm matches. Only some rows state a clone size, as once, few, many or a class for expanded clones.

clone size: -; V gene: TRBV5-1; D gene: TRBD1; J gene: TRBJ2-5; CDR3 length: 16; CDR3 protein: CASSLGGTGVQETQYF; CDR3 DNA: TGCGCCAGCAGCTTGGGCGGGACAGGGGTTCAAGAGACCCAGTACTTC
clone size: -; V gene: TRBV3-1/TRBV3-2; D gene: TRBD1; J gene: TRBJ1-2; CDR3 length: 15; CDR3 protein: CASSRNSGQGNGYTF; CDR3 DNA: TGTGCCAGCAGCCGCAACTCGGGACAGGGGAATGGCTACACCTTC
clone size: -; V gene: TRBV30; D gene: TRBD1; J gene: TRBJ2-7; CDR3 length: 14; CDR3 protein: CAWSKGGRTYEQYF; CDR3 DNA: TGTGCCTGGAGTAAAGGGGGCAGAACCTACGAGCAGTACTTC
clone size: -; V gene: TRBV2; D gene: -; J gene: TRBJ2-5; CDR3 length: 13; CDR3 protein: CASVRGPQETQYF; CDR3 DNA: TGTGCCAGCGTCAGGGGTCCGCAAGAGACCCAGTACTTC
clone size: -; V gene: TRBV29-1; D gene: -; J gene: TRBJ1-1; CDR3 length: 12; CDR3 protein: CSANRADTEAFF; CDR3 DNA: TGCAGCGCGAACAGGGCGGATACTGAAGCTTTCTTT
clone size: -; V gene: TRBV28; D gene: TRBD2; J gene: TRBJ2-3; CDR3 length: 16; CDR3 protein: CASSPSGTSFGDTQYF; CDR3 DNA: TGTGCCAGCAGTCCTAGCGGGACTTCCTTTGGAGATACGCAGTATTTT
clone size: -; V gene: TRBV12-3/TRBV12-4; D gene: -; J gene: TRBJ2-7; CDR3 length: 13; CDR3 protein: CASSFLAGSEQYF; CDR3 DNA: TGTGCCAGCAGTTTTCTGGCGGGGAGCGAGCAGTACTTC
clone size: -; V gene: TRBV18; D gene: -; J gene: TRBJ2-2; CDR3 length: 17; CDR3 protein: CASSLRRDSTNTGELFF; CDR3 DNA: TGTGCCAGCTCACTAAGACGAGACAGCACCAACACCGGGGAGCTGTTTTTT
clone size: once; V gene: TRBV11-2; D gene: TRBD1; J gene: TRBJ1-4; CDR3 length: 15; CDR3 protein: CASSLERQGRGKLFF; CDR3 DNA: TGTGCCAGCAGCTTAGAAAGACAGGGTAGGGGAAAACTGTTTTTT
clone size: -; V gene: TRBV9; D gene: TRBD2; J gene: TRBJ2-1; CDR3 length: 15; CDR3 protein: CASSVWGTTNNEQFF; CDR3 DNA: TGTGCCAGCAGCGTATGGGGGACTACTAACAATGAGCAGTTCTTC
clone size: -; V gene: TRBV9; D gene: TRBD2; J gene: TRBJ2-7; CDR3 length: 14; CDR3 protein: CASSAREGTYEQYF; CDR3 DNA: TGTGCCAGCAGCGCGAGGGAGGGAACCTACGAGCAGTACTTC
clone size: -; V gene: TRBV10-2; D gene: TRBD2; J gene: TRBJ2-7; CDR3 length: 16; CDR3 protein: CASSESPGLGDYEQYF; CDR3 DNA: TGCGCCAGCAGTGAGAGCCCGGGACTAGGAGACTACGAGCAGTACTTC
clone size: once; V gene: TRBV4-3; D gene: TRBD1; J gene: TRBJ1-5; CDR3 length: 12; CDR3 protein: CASSQNRGLQHF; CDR3 DNA: TGCGCCAGCAGCCAGAACAGGGGGCTCCAGCATTTT
clone size: -; V gene: TRBV30; D gene: -; J gene: TRBJ1-1; CDR3 length: 14; CDR3 protein: CAWRPGLLNTEAFF; CDR3 DNA: TGTGCCTGGCGACCGGGACTGCTAAACACTGAAGCTTTCTTT
clone size: -; V gene: TRBV4-1; D gene: -; J gene: TRBJ1-1; CDR3 length: 15; CDR3 protein: CASSQEGARNTEAFF; CDR3 DNA: TGCGCCAGCAGCCAAGAGGGGGCGCGGAACACTGAAGCTTTCTTT
clone size: few; V gene: TRBV10-2; D gene: TRBD2; J gene: TRBJ2-7; CDR3 length: 14; CDR3 protein: CASTMAGGAYEQYF; CDR3 DNA: TGCGCCAGCACCATGGCGGGGGGAGCTTACGAGCAGTACTTC
clone size: -; V gene: TRBV7-2; D gene: -; J gene: TRBJ2-2; CDR3 length: 16; CDR3 protein: CASSLGVGRASGELFF; CDR3 DNA: TGTGCCAGCAGCTTAGGGGTGGGCAGGGCGAGCGGGGAGCTGTTTTTT
clone size: -; V gene: TRBV6-1; D gene: TRBD1; J gene: TRBJ1-1; CDR3 length: 15; CDR3 protein: CASSEGTGGYTEAFF; CDR3 DNA: TGTGCCAGCAGTGAAGGGACAGGGGGCTACACTGAAGCTTTCTTT
clone size: few; V gene: TRBV10-1; D gene: TRBD1; J gene: TRBJ2-3; CDR3 length: 16; CDR3 protein: CASSDSGTGVTDTQYF; CDR3 DNA: TGCGCCAGCAGTGATTCCGGGACAGGGGTGACAGATACGCAGTATTTT
clone size: -; V gene: TRBV7-7; D gene: -; J gene: TRBJ2-1; CDR3 length: 15; CDR3 protein: CASSPFGWGPDEQFF; CDR3 DNA: TGTGCTAGCAGCCCCTTCGGTTGGGGGCCCGATGAGCAGTTCTTC
clone size: -; V gene: TRBV2; D gene: -; J gene: TRBJ2-7; CDR3 length: 14; CDR3 protein: CASSRQYQSYEQYF; CDR3 DNA: TGTGCCAGCAGTCGACAGTATCAGAGCTACGAGCAGTACTTC
clone size: many; V gene: TRBV3-1/TRBV3-2; D gene: TRBD1; J gene: TRBJ1-4; CDR3 length: 15; CDR3 protein: CASSPETGFGEKLFF; CDR3 DNA: TGTGCCAGCAGCCCCGAGACAGGGTTTGGTGAAAAACTGTTTTTT
clone size: -; V gene: TRBV28; D gene: -; J gene: TRBJ1-2; CDR3 length: 13; CDR3 protein: CATTGGGGDGYTF; CDR3 DNA: TGTGCTACGACCGGGGGGGGAGGGGATGGCTACACCTTC
clone size: -; V gene: TRBV7-9; D gene: TRBD1; J gene: TRBJ1-1; CDR3 length: 18; CDR3 protein: CASRLRYRGLEEDTEAFF; CDR3 DNA: TGTGCCAGCAGGCTTAGGTACAGGGGGCTTGAGGAGGACACTGAAGCTTTCTTT
clone size: once; V gene: TRBV14; D gene: -; J gene: TRBJ2-7; CDR3 length: 15; CDR3 protein: CASSQVARTSYEQYF; CDR3 DNA: TGTGCCAGCAGCCAAGTCGCCCGAACAAGCTACGAGCAGTACTTC
clone size: few; V gene: TRBV4-2; D gene: TRBD2; J gene: TRBJ2-2; CDR3 length: 18; CDR3 protein: CASSQDLGGLAGTGELFF; CDR3 DNA: TGTGCCAGCAGCCAAGATCTTGGCGGTCTAGCGGGGACCGGGGAGCTGTTTTTT
clone size: -; V gene: TRBV10-3; D gene: -; J gene: TRBJ2-1; CDR3 length: 14; CDR3 protein: CAISATDSYNEQFF; CDR3 DNA: TGTGCCATCAGTGCAACAGACTCCTACAATGAGCAGTTCTTC
clone size: -; V gene: TRBV19; D gene: -; J gene: TRBJ1-5; CDR3 length: 12; CDR3 protein: CARRQVSWPQHF; CDR3 DNA: TGTGCCAGACGACAGGTATCTTGGCCCCAGCATTTT
clone size: few; V gene: TRBV18; D gene: -; J gene: TRBJ2-7; CDR3 length: 13; CDR3 protein: CASSPPVTYEQYF; CDR3 DNA: TGTGCCAGCTCACCGCCGGTAACCTACGAGCAGTACTTC
clone size: -; V gene: TRBV19; D gene: TRBD2; J gene: TRBJ2-1; CDR3 length: 19; CDR3 protein: CASTKRGTSGSITYNEQFF; CDR3 DNA: TGTGCCAGTACCAAGAGAGGGACTAGCGGGAGTATCACCTACAATGAGCAGTTCTTC
clone size: -; V gene: TRBV7-9; D gene: -; J gene: TRBJ2-1; CDR3 length: 14; CDR3 protein: CASSLMAGHNEQFF; CDR3 DNA: TGTGCCAGCAGCTTAATGGCAGGCCACAATGAGCAGTTCTTC
clone size: -; V gene: TRBV28; D gene: TRBD1; J gene: TRBJ1-5; CDR3 length: 14; CDR3 protein: CASRGTDRNQPQHF; CDR3 DNA: TGTGCCAGCAGGGGGACAGATAGAAATCAGCCCCAGCATTTT